These T cell receptor beta chains were read from a single sample in a study of shared clonotypes between healthy human individuals. Measured with immunoSEQ multiplex PCR; TCRdb has only the in-frame clones, and not every one. The sample has roughly 510,000 clones; 75% to 80% are singletons. Sequenced sample: PBMCs. The receptors here all came from a woman between 40 and 50 years old in good health. Some clones in this sample may be carry-over from other donors' samples. CDR3s include the opening cysteine and the closing phenylalanine or tryptophan. Each record gives: D gene, clone size, V gene, J gene, CDR3 protein, CDR3 DNA. The D gene is left open where the match is weak. Not every row has a clone size; where given, it reads once, few, many or a size class.

>-|-|TRBV7-2|TRBJ2-7
CASSLSRGGGYEQYF
TGTGCCAGCAGCTTATCAAGAGGAGGGGGCTACGAGCAGTACTTC
>TRBD2|-|TRBV5-6|TRBJ2-7
CASSRASSGAYEQYF
TGTGCCAGCAGCCGCGCCTCTAGCGGGGCCTACGAGCAGTACTTC
>-|-|TRBV25-1|TRBJ1-1
CASIGGTEAFF
TGTGCCAGTATCGGGGGGACTGAAGCTTTCTTT
>TRBD1|-|TRBV7-9|TRBJ2-7
CASSAGQGVDEQYF
TGTGCCAGCAGCGCGGGACAGGGGGTGGACGAGCAGTACTTC
>TRBD1|-|TRBV7-9|TRBJ1-4
CASSVRQGRFEKLFF
TGTGCCAGCAGCGTCAGACAGGGAAGGTTTGAAAAACTGTTTTTT
>-|-|TRBV11-2|TRBJ2-7
CASSPSRRVGSYEQYF
TGTGCCAGCAGCCCCTCCCGCCGGGTAGGCTCCTACGAGCAGTACTTC
>TRBD1|-|TRBV19|TRBJ2-1
CASSKQGAGDNEQFF
TGTGCCAGTAGTAAACAGGGGGCCGGCGACAATGAGCAGTTCTTC
>TRBD2|once|TRBV5-1|TRBJ2-1
CASSLELAGGPYEQFF
TGCGCCAGCAGCTTGGAGCTAGCGGGAGGGCCCTATGAGCAGTTCTTC
>-|-|TRBV27|TRBJ1-3
CASMGGGNTIYF
TGTGCCAGCATGGGAGGGGGAAACACCATATATTTT
>-|-|TRBV19|TRBJ2-2
CASSRTVTGELFF
TGTGCCAGTAGCCGGACAGTAACCGGGGAGCTGTTTTTT
>TRBD1|-|TRBV15|TRBJ1-4
CATKNRGGYEKLFF
TGTGCCACCAAAAACAGGGGAGGTTACGAAAAACTGTTTTTT
>-|-|TRBV29-1|TRBJ2-7
CSVELGGDNEQYF
TGCAGCGTTGAATTGGGGGGAGATAACGAGCAGTACTTC
>TRBD1|-|TRBV6-6|TRBJ2-7
CASSHGQAYEQYF
TGTGCCAGCAGTCATGGACAGGCTTACGAGCAGTACTTC
>-|-|TRBV5-6|TRBJ1-5
CASSLGPGDQPQHF
TGTGCCAGCAGCTTGGGGCCGGGGGATCAGCCCCAGCATTTT
>TRBD2|-|TRBV10-1|TRBJ2-3
CASSVASGFSTDTQYF
TGCGCCAGCAGTGTGGCTAGCGGGTTTAGCACAGATACGCAGTATTTT
>TRBD2|-|TRBV7-2|TRBJ2-2
CASSTRTSGRAPGELFF
TGTGCCAGCAGCACTCGGACTAGCGGGAGGGCCCCCGGGGAGCTGTTTTTT
>TRBD2|-|TRBV12-5|TRBJ2-7
CASGLVMASGSSYEQYF
TGTGCTAGTGGTTTGGTAATGGCTAGCGGAAGCTCCTACGAGCAGTACTTC
>-|-|TRBV15|TRBJ1-4
CATSRGGTGGFEKLFF
TGTGCCACCAGCAGAGGAGGAACCGGGGGATTTGAAAAACTGTTTTTT
>-|once|TRBV5-1|TRBJ2-4
CASSLDFGPLAKNIQYF
TGCGCCAGCAGCTTGGATTTCGGCCCTTTAGCCAAAAACATTCAGTACTTC
>-|once|TRBV7-9|TRBJ1-5
CASSLAGGSNQPQHF
TGTGCCAGCAGCTTAGCTGGAGGGAGCAATCAGCCCCAGCATTTT
>-|-|TRBV2|TRBJ1-5
CASSEIVAGLQPQHF
TGTGCCAGCAGTGAAATTGTAGCGGGGCTTCAGCCCCAGCATTTT
>-|-|TRBV28|TRBJ2-7
CASSLWGSWGKKSYEQYF
TGTGCCAGCAGTTTATGGGGTAGCTGGGGAAAGAAAAGCTACGAGCAGTACTTC
>-|-|TRBV10-3|TRBJ1-3
CAISVGSGNTIYF
TGTGCCATCAGTGTTGGATCTGGAAACACCATATATTTT
>TRBD1|-|TRBV5-4|TRBJ2-7
CASSQQGDQYF
TGTGCCAGCAGCCAGCAGGGGGATCAGTACTTC
>TRBD1|-|TRBV19|TRBJ2-7
CASGAGTANEQYF
TGTGCCAGTGGCGCCGGGACAGCTAACGAGCAGTACTTC
>-|-|TRBV21-1|TRBJ2-7
CASSSGLVSYEQYF
TGTGCCAGCAGCTCGGGACTAGTCTCGTACGAGCAGTACTTC
>-|-|TRBV6-4|TRBJ2-6
CASSEFGSGANVLTF
TGTGCCAGCAGTGAGTTTGGGTCTGGGGCCAACGTCCTGACTTTC
>TRBD2|few|TRBV19|TRBJ2-2
CASTVTSGSSGELFF
TGTGCCAGTACTGTGACTAGCGGGAGCTCCGGGGAGCTGTTTTTT
>-|-|TRBV28|TRBJ2-6
CASSPTGTGANVLTF
TGTGCCAGCAGTCCCACAGGGACTGGGGCCAACGTCCTGACTTTC
>-|-|TRBV28|TRBJ2-3
CASSPNGRGTDTQYF
TGTGCCAGCAGTCCAAACGGCAGGGGCACAGATACGCAGTATTTT
>-|many|TRBV7-2|TRBJ1-3
CASSPTPPPGNTIYF
TGTGCCAGCAGCCCGACACCCCCACCTGGAAACACCATATATTTT
>-|-|TRBV28|TRBJ1-2
CASSHLEAGGYTF
TGTGCCAGCAGCCACCTTGAGGCAGGAGGCTACACCTTC
>-|-|TRBV25-1|TRBJ2-6
CASSDQRDTSGANVLTF
TGTGCCAGCAGTGATCAACGGGACACCTCTGGGGCCAACGTCCTGACTTTC
>-|-|TRBV7-7|TRBJ2-7
CASSLDGLEQYF
TGTGCCAGCAGCTTAGATGGGCTCGAGCAGTACTTC
>TRBD1|-|TRBV25-1|TRBJ2-7
CASSDNRGNYEQYF
TGTGCCAGCAGTGACAACAGGGGGAACTACGAGCAGTACTTC
>-|-|TRBV7-8|TRBJ2-1
CATRGEPMYEQFF
TGTGCCACGCGGGGAGAACCGATGTATGAGCAGTTCTTC
>-|-|TRBV6-5|TRBJ2-2
CASRGTQVYTGELFF
TGTGCCAGCAGGGGTACACAGGTCTACACCGGGGAGCTGTTTTTT
>-|-|TRBV5-4|TRBJ2-7
CASSLVSRDAGEQYF
TGTGCCAGCAGCTTGGTTTCAAGGGACGCTGGGGAGCAGTACTTC
>TRBD2|-|TRBV19|TRBJ2-1
CASSSRTSGVYNEQFF
TGTGCCAGTAGTTCACGGACTAGCGGAGTCTACAATGAGCAGTTCTTC
>TRBD2|-|TRBV4-2|TRBJ2-1
CASSRTSGRAGTEQFF
TGTGCCAGCAGCCGCACTAGCGGGAGGGCCGGTACTGAGCAGTTCTTC
>-|-|TRBV14|TRBJ1-4
CASSQDLASEGEKLFF
TGTGCCAGCAGCCAAGATTTAGCCTCTGAGGGTGAAAAACTGTTTTTT
>-|-|TRBV30|TRBJ1-4
CAWSPTRSNEKLFF
TGTGCCTGGAGTCCGACACGATCTAATGAAAAACTGTTTTTT
>-|-|TRBV30|TRBJ1-2
CAWRRGPSYGYTF
TGTGCCTGGAGGCGCGGCCCTAGCTATGGCTACACCTTC
>-|-|TRBV19|TRBJ1-5
CASSSRAYSNQPQHF
TGTGCCAGTAGTTCCAGGGCCTATAGCAATCAGCCCCAGCATTTT
>-|-|TRBV28|TRBJ2-7
CASSFFPLVGNYEQYF
TGTGCCAGCAGTTTCTTTCCCCTAGTCGGGAACTACGAGCAGTACTTC
>-|-|TRBV28|TRBJ2-7
CASTYRGAPVLWTPEDSYEQYF
TGTGCCAGCACCTACCGGGGGGCGCCTGTTCTGTGGACCCCGGAAGACTCCTACGAGCAGTACTTC
>-|few|TRBV9|TRBJ2-5
CASSVDVVDQETQYF
TGTGCCAGCAGCGTAGACGTAGTCGACCAAGAGACCCAGTACTTC
>TRBD2|-|TRBV7-6|TRBJ2-1
CASSFRGGSPYNEQFF
TGTGCCAGCAGCTTCCGGGGCGGGAGTCCCTACAATGAGCAGTTCTTC
>TRBD2|-|TRBV6-1|TRBJ2-7
CASSVLLAGWAYEQYF
TGTGCCAGCAGTGTCCTTCTAGCGGGATGGGCCTACGAGCAGTACTTC